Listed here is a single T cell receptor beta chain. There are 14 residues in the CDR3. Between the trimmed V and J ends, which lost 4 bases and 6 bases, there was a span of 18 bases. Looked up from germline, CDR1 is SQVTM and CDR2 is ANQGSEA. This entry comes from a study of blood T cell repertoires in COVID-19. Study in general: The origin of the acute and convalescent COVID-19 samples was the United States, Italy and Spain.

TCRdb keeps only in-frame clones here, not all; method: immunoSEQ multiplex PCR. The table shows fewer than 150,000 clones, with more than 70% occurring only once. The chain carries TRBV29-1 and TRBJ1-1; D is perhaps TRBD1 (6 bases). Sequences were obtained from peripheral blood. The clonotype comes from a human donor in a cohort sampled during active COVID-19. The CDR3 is CSVVPQRGASEAFF. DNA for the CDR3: TGCAGCGTTGTTCCCCAACGGGGGGCATCTGAAGCTTTCTTT. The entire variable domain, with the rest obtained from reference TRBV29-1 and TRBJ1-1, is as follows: SAVISQKPSRDICQRGTSLTIQCQVDSQVTMMFWYRQQPGQSLTLIATANQGSEATYESGFVIDKFPISRPNLTFSTLTVSNMSPEDSSIYLCSVVPQRGASEAFFGQGTRLTVV.